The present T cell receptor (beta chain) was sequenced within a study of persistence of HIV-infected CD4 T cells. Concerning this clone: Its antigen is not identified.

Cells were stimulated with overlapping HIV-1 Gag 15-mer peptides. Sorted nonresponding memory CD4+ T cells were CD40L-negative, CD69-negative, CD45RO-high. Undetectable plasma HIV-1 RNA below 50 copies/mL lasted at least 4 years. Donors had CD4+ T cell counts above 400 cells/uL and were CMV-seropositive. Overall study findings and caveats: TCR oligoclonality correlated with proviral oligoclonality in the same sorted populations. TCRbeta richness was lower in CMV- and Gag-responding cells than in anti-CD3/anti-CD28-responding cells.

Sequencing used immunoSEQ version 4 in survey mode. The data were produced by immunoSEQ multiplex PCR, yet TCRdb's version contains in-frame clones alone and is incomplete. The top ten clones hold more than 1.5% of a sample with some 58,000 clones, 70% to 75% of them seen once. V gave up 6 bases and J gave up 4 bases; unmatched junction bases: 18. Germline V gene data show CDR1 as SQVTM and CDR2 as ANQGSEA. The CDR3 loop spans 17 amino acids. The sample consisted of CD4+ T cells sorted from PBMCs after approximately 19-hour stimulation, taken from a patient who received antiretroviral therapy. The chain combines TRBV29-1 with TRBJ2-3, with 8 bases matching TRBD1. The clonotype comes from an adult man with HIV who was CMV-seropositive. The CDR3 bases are TGCAGCGTCGGGGTTTCTAAGGACAGGGCCCGGGCAGATACGCAGTATTTT. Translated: CSVGVSKDRARADTQYF.